The clone carrying this T cell receptor (beta chain) has more than one count but fewer than ten. This sample is part of a study of T-cell memory formation after mild COVID-19. Trimming took 6 bases from V and 0 from J; bases not matched to a gene: 9. CDR1 and CDR2 from the germline V gene are SGHAT and FQNNGV. The CDR3 has 16 amino acids. TCRdb re-called the 5' RACE reads through MiXCR, storing one row per CDR3 protein. The sample lists around 250,000 distinct CDR3 sequences; roughly 17% were seen once. The chain couples TRBV11-2 to TRBJ2-7; 9 bases align to TRBD1. This TCR was recovered from a man between 18 and 29 years old who had mild COVID-19 (a few samples of this study predate the infection). Cell type and time point are not known. Sequences were obtained from PBMCs or a T cell subset sorted from them (not recorded which). Written as DNA, the CDR3 is TGTGCCAGCAGAGGATGGGGGACAGGGAACTCCTACGAGCAGTACGTC. As protein: CASRGWGTGNSYEQYV.